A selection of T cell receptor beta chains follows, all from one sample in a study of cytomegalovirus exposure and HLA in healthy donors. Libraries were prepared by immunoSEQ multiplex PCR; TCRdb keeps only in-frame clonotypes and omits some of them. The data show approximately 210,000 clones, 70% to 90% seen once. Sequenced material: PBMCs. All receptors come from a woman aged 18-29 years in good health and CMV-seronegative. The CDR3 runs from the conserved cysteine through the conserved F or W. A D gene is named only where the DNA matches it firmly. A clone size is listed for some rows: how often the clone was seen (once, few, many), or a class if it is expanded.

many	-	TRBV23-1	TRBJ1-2	CASSYAAGENYGYTF	TGCGCCAGCAGCTACGCGGCAGGGGAGAACTATGGCTACACCTTC
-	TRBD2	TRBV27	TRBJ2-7	CASSLYAGVTNEQYF	TGTGCCAGCAGTTTATACGCGGGAGTGACGAACGAGCAGTACTTC
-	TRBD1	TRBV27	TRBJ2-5	CASSLYRGETQYF	TGTGCCAGCAGTTTATACAGGGGTGAGACCCAGTACTTC
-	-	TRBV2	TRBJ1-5	CASSTDRSNQPQHF	TGTGCCAGCAGTACCGACAGAAGCAATCAGCCCCAGCATTTT
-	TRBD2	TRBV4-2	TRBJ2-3	CASSQARTSGSSTDTQYF	TGTGCCAGCAGCCAAGCACGTACTAGCGGGAGTAGTACAGATACGCAGTATTTT
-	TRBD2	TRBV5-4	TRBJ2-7	CASSRPGLAAYEQYF	TGTGCCAGCAGCCGACCGGGACTAGCGGCGTACGAGCAGTACTTC
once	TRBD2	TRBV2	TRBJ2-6	CASRKTGLIGSGTGANVLTF	TGTGCCAGCAGAAAAACGGGACTCATAGGTAGCGGGACTGGGGCCAACGTCCTGACTTTC
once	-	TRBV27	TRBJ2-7	CASSLSGGDTYEQYF	TGTGCCAGCAGTTTATCGGGAGGGGACACCTACGAGCAGTACTTC
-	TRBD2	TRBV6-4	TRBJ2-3	CASSSTSGRADTQYF	TGTGCCAGCAGTTCGACTAGCGGGAGGGCAGATACGCAGTATTTT
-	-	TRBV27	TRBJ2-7	CASSLSGSGAYEQYF	TGTGCCAGCAGTTTATCGGGTTCAGGGGCCTACGAGCAGTACTTC
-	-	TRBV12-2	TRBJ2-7	CASRSTDGRLYEQYF	TGTGCAAGTCGCTCCACGGACGGGAGGCTCTACGAGCAGTACTTC
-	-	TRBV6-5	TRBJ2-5	CASGYPTGGETQYF	TGTGCCAGCGGTTACCCCACAGGTGGAGAGACCCAGTACTTC
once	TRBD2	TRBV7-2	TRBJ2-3	CASSPPLAGLVDTQYF	TGTGCCAGCAGCCCTCCACTAGCGGGATTGGTAGATACGCAGTATTTT
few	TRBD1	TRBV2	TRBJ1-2	CASSGDRGGYTF	TGTGCCAGCAGTGGAGACAGGGGTGGCTACACCTTC
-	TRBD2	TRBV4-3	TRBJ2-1	CASSPVPGLAEGSSYNEQFF	TGCGCCAGCAGCCCCGTCCCGGGACTAGCGGAGGGGAGCTCCTACAATGAGCAGTTCTTC
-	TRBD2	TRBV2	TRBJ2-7	CASRTSGPYEQYF	TGTGCCAGCAGGACTAGCGGCCCCTACGAGCAGTACTTC
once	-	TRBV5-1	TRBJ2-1	CASSLSLASDNEQFF	TGCGCCAGCAGCTTGAGTCTAGCGAGCGACAATGAGCAGTTCTTC
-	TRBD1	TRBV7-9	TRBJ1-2	CASSLRQGLNYGYTF	TGTGCCAGCAGCTTACGACAGGGGCTTAACTATGGCTACACCTTC
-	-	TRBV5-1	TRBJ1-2	CASSFGQGGGYTF	TGCGCCAGCAGCTTCGGGCAGGGCGGTGGCTACACCTTC
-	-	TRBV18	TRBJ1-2	CASSSGQAYGYTF	TGTGCCAGCTCATCAGGACAAGCCTATGGCTACACCTTC
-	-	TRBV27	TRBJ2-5	CASSPPGGGTQYF	TGTGCCAGCAGTCCCCCAGGCGGAGGGACCCAGTACTTC
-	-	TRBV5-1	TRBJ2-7	CASSLTAGMLLYEQYF	TGCGCCAGCAGCTTGACGGCGGGCATGTTGCTCTACGAGCAGTACTTC
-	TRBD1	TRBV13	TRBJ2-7	CASSLETGEEQYF	TGTGCCAGCAGCTTAGAGACAGGGGAAGAGCAGTACTTC
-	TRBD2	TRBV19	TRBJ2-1	CASSTSGSSYNEQFF	TGTGCCAGTAGTACGAGCGGGAGCTCCTACAATGAGCAGTTCTTC
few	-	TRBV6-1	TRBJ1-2	CASSEAPRVGYTF	TGTGCCAGCAGTGAAGCGCCCAGGGTTGGCTACACCTTC
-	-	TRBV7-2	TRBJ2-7	CASSFAASGYEQYF	TGTGCCAGCAGCTTCGCAGCATCCGGGTACGAGCAGTACTTC
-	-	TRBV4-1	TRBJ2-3	CASSQWVGVADTQYF	TGCGCCAGCAGCCAATGGGTCGGGGTCGCAGATACGCAGTATTTT
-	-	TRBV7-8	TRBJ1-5	CASTKDRLSNQPQHF	TGTGCCAGCACCAAAGACAGGCTGAGCAATCAGCCCCAGCATTTT
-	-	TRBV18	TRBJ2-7	CASSPQRLSYEQYF	TGTGCCAGCTCACCCCAGAGACTCTCCTACGAGCAGTACTTC
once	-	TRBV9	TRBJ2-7	CASSVDPTVTYEQYF	TGTGCCAGCAGCGTAGATCCGACAGTTACCTACGAGCAGTACTTC
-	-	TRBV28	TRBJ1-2	CASSLRGIANYGYTF	TGTGCCAGCAGTTTAAGGGGAATAGCTAACTATGGCTACACCTTC
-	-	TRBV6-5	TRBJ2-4	CASGRNIQYF	TGTGCCAGCGGGAGGAACATTCAGTACTTC
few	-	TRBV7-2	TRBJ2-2	CASSLGHRELFF	TGTGCCAGCAGCCTGGGACATCGGGAGCTGTTTTTT
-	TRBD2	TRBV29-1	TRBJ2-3	CSVEASGISTDTQYF	TGCAGCGTTGAAGCTAGCGGGATTAGCACAGATACGCAGTATTTT
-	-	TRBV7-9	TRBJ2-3	CASSLTNIAAYSTDTQYF	TGTGCCAGCAGCCTGACAAATATAGCGGCCTATAGCACAGATACGCAGTATTTT
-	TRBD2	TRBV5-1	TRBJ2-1	CASSLEAGGPERQFF	TGCGCCAGCAGCTTGGAGGCGGGAGGGCCGGAAAGGCAGTTCTTC
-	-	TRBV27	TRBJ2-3	CASGPLYTDTQYF	TGTGCCAGCGGTCCTCTCTACACAGATACGCAGTATTTT
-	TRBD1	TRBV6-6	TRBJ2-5	CASSSINRQGQTQYF	TGTGCCAGCAGTTCCATAAATCGACAGGGCCAGACCCAGTACTTC
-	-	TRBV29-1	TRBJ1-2	CSVDLGRKGGGYTF	TGCAGCGTTGATCTCGGGCGAAAAGGGGGTGGCTACACCTTC
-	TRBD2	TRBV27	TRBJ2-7	CASSWAGVGPYEQYF	TGTGCCAGCAGTTGGGCGGGAGTGGGGCCCTACGAGCAGTACTTC
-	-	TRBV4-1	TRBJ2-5	CASSRLHQETQYF	TGCGCCAGCAGCCGACTACACCAAGAGACCCAGTACTTC
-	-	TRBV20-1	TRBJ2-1	CSPHSPEQFF	TGCAGTCCACATAGCCCGGAGCAGTTCTTC
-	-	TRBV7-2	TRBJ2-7	CASSLVLQYEQYF	TGTGCCAGCAGCTTGGTATTACAGTACGAGCAGTACTTC
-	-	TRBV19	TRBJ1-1	CASSISLEGFEAFF	TGTGCCAGTAGTATCTCGCTGGAGGGTTTCGAAGCTTTCTTT
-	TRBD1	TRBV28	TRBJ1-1	CASSLNRGRGRTEAFF	TGTGCCAGCAGTTTAAACAGGGGGCGCGGGAGGACTGAAGCTTTCTTT
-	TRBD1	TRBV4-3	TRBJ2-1	CASSQDLPVLTGGPYNEQFF	TGCGCCAGCAGCCAAGACCTCCCTGTCCTCACAGGGGGCCCTTACAATGAGCAGTTCTTC
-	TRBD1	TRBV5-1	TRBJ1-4	CASSPLGGTGVVKLFF	TGCGCCAGCAGCCCCTTAGGCGGGACAGGGGTTGTAAAACTGTTTTTT